This T cell receptor beta chain was identified in a study of T cell responses to AZD1222 COVID-19 vaccine. Measured with immunoSEQ multiplex PCR; TCRdb has only the in-frame clones, and not every one. The sample lists under 95,000 clones, roughly 89% occurring once. This CDR3 comprises 13 residues. With 7 bases removed from V and 7 bases from J, the gap between germline ends came to 15 bases. The source material was peripheral blood, sampled on day 0 of AZD1222 vaccination. The sequence was collected from an adult in good health. The chain uses TRBV12-3 or TRBV12-4 and TRBJ2-3; D remains ambiguous. CDR3 protein: CASKPGRLNTQYF. CDR3 in DNA: TGTGCCAGCAAACCTGGGCGGTTGAATACGCAGTATTTT.